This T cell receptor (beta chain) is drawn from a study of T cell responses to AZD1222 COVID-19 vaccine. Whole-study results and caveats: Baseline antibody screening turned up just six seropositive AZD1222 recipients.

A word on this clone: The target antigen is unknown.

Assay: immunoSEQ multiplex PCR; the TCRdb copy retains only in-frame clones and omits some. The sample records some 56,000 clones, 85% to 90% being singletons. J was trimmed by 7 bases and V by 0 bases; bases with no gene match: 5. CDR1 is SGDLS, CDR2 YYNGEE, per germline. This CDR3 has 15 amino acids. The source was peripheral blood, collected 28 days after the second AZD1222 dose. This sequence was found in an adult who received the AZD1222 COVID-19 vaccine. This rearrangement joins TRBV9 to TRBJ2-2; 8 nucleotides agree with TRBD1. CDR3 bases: TGTGCCAGCAGCGTAGTCGACAGGGGAGGCGGGGAGCTGTTTTTT. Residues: CASSVVDRGGGELFF.